The 24 T cell receptor beta chains listed next were all sequenced from one sample in a study of T cell responses to AZD1222 COVID-19 vaccine. TCRdb's table, derived via immunoSEQ multiplex PCR, lists solely in-frame clones and lacks some. The table shows 140,000 or so clones, with roughly 87% occurring only once. The specimen was peripheral blood, collected 28 days after the second AZD1222 dose. Every receptor here comes from an adult who received the AZD1222 COVID-19 vaccine.

The chain has TRBV18 and TRBJ1-2; 9 nucleotides match TRBD1. CDR1 and CDR2 from the germline V gene are KGHSH and LQKENI. Trimming took 5 bases from V and 3 from J; bases not matched to a gene: 10. The CDR3 covers 16 residues. The CDR3 coding sequence is TGTGCCAGCTCAATATTGGGACAGGGAGAGGACTATGGCTACACCTTC. Its translation is CASSILGQGEDYGYTF.

This clone was observed a handful of times. The chain joins TRBV24-1 to TRBJ1-5; the D gene is possibly TRBD1 (6 bases). In germline, CDR1 is KGHDR, CDR2 SFDVKD. Trimming shortened V by 4 bases and J by 5 bases, and 14 bases separated the two germline ends. This CDR3 has 15 residues. This chain's CDR3 is CATSEGTGIYQPQHF. The CDR3 bases are TGTGCCACCAGTGAGGGTACAGGGATTTATCAGCCCCAGCATTTT.

The J gene is TRBJ1-4, the V gene TRBV3-1 (or the pseudogene TRBV3-2), with D possibly matching TRBD1 (5 bases). CDR3 length: 16 amino acids. Trimming took off 2 bases at V and 5 bases at J, with 15 bases between the two ends. From germline, CDR1 is LGHDT and CDR2 YNNKEL (reference sequence). The CDR3 DNA reads TGTGCCAGCAGCCAAAGCGTCCGGGACCCCAATGAAAAACTGTTTTTT. Residues: CASSQSVRDPNEKLFF.

The V and J genes are TRBV7-9 and TRBJ1-4; 9 bases match TRBD1. This CDR3 has 15 residues. Germline V gene data show CDR1 as SEHNR and CDR2 as FQNEAQ (reference sequence). Germline trimming cut 6 bases from V and 7 bases from J; bases unmatched to any gene: 9. CDR3 bases: TGTGCCAGCAGACCTTCCGGGACAGGGACTGAAAAACTGTTTTTT. Its protein product is CASRPSGTGTEKLFF.

This clone was recorded once. The V and J genes are TRBV5-1 and TRBJ2-3, with TRBD1 identical over 10 bases. V shed 7 bases and J 6 bases; nucleotides not matched to a gene: 8. CDR3 size: 14 residues. Per germline, CDR1 SGHRS and CDR2 YFSETQ. In DNA, the CDR3 is TGCGCCAGCGGCCCGGGACAGGGGACCGATACGCAGTATTTT. This gives the protein CASGPGQGTDTQYF.

The chain recombines TRBV14 with TRBJ1-2; no reliable D call. Trimming cost V 6 bases and J 4 bases, with 18 bases left between them. CDR1 is SGHDN, CDR2 FVKESK, per germline. This CDR3 is 15 amino acids long. CDR3 nucleotide sequence: TGTGCCAGCAGTCGCAGTGAGGGCCACCCCTATGGCTACACCTTC. Protein: CASSRSEGHPYGYTF.

The V and J genes are TRBV15 and TRBJ1-4; 7 nucleotides match TRBD1. Per germline, CDR1 LNHNV and CDR2 YYDKDF (reference sequence). The V gene end was trimmed by 3 bases and the J gene end by 3 bases; junction bases not matched to a gene: 7. This CDR3 has 16 residues. The CDR3 sequence: CATSRKTGTANEKLFF. CDR3 DNA: TGTGCCACCAGCAGGAAAACCGGGACAGCTAATGAAAAACTGTTTTTT.

The chain employs TRBV18 and TRBJ2-3; the match to TRBD1 covers 10 bases. V trimming: 0 bases; J trimming: 1 base; junction bases outside the gene matches: 1. The CDR3 runs 16 residues. Germline CDR1 KGHSH, CDR2 LQKENI. CDR3 bases: TGTGCCAGCTCACCACCCGGGACAGGGGGCACAGATACGCAGTATTTT. This translates into CASSPPGTGGTDTQYF.

CDR3: CASSHVLGNTEAFF. CDR3 DNA sequence: TGCGCCAGCAGCCATGTCTTGGGGAACACTGAAGCTTTCTTT. The rearrangement uses TRBV4-3 and TRBJ1-1; D not resolved. Trimming removed 3 bases from V and 1 base from J, with 9 bases in between. The CDR3 sequence is 14 residues long. Germline loops: CDR1 LGHNA, CDR2 YSLEER.

This chain uses TRBV7-2 with TRBJ1-1; D call uncertain. The CDR3 totals 13 residues. Deletions cut 2 bases from V and 1 base from J, with 5 bases between. The germline gives CDR1 SGHTA, CDR2 FQGNSA. CDR3 sequence: CASSLMGNTEAFF. The CDR3 bases are TGTGCCAGCAGCTTAATGGGGAACACTGAAGCTTTCTTT. Based on the CDR3 plus reference TRBV7-2 and TRBJ1-1, the full variable domain is GAGVSQSPSNKVTEKGKDVELRCDPISGHTALYWYRQSLGQGLEFLIYFQGNSAPDKSGLPSDRFSAERTGGSVSTLTIQRTQQEDSAVYLCASSLMGNTEAFFGQGTRLTVV.

This clone was seen just once. The V call is TRBV20-1, the J call TRBJ2-1; D not certain. V was cut by 3 bases and J by 3 bases, with 3 bases left in between. Germline V gives CDR1 DFQATT, CDR2 SNEGSKA (reference sequence). This CDR3 spans 11 amino acids. The CDR3: CSARFYNEQFF. For the CDR3, the DNA is TGCAGTGCTAGGTTCTACAATGAGCAGTTCTTC.

This sequence joins TRBV29-1 and TRBJ1-1; D remains unclear. V was shortened by 3 bases and J by 0 bases, with 11 bases between the two germline ends. The V gene's germline CDR1 is SQVTM and CDR2 ANQGSEA. The CDR3 has 14 residues. CDR3 DNA sequence: TGCAGCGTTGATTTGCTAGGGCTGAACACTGAAGCTTTCTTT. Protein sequence: CSVDLLGLNTEAFF.

This clone was seen only a few times. The same CDR3 also results from other DNA sequences found in this sample. V gene TRBV29-1 combines with J gene TRBJ1-2; 9 nucleotides agree with TRBD1. The CDR3 spans 11 residues. Germline lookup yields CDR1 SQVTM and CDR2 ANQGSEA. The ends lost 7 bases at V and 7 bases at J; junction bases unmatched: 4. The CDR3: CSGGQGGGYTF. CDR3 nucleotides: TGCAGCGGGGGACAGGGAGGTGGCTACACCTTC.

This rearrangement joins TRBV6-5 to TRBJ2-7; the D gene is possibly TRBD1 (6 bases). V shed 2 bases and J shed 7 bases, with 9 bases lying between them. CDR3 length equals 12 residues. Germline values: CDR1 MNHEY, CDR2 SVGAGI. CDR3 loop: CASSYGGWEQYF. In DNA form, the CDR3 reads TGTGCCAGCAGTTACGGGGGCTGGGAGCAGTACTTC.

CDR3 in amino acids: CASSPSRAWAPLTDTQYF. The DNA of the CDR3 is TGTGCCAGCAGCCCATCTCGGGCTTGGGCGCCACTTACAGATACGCAGTATTTT. The rearrangement links TRBV27 to TRBJ2-3; D remains unclear. CDR3 length: 18 residues. Germline lookup yields CDR1 MNHEY and CDR2 SMNVEV (reference sequence). The V end was cut by 6 bases, the J end by 3 bases, with 25 bases between.

The chain couples TRBV5-5 to TRBJ1-1, with 10 positions matching TRBD1. CDR1 is SGHKS and CDR2 is YYEKEE in the germline V gene (reference sequence). This CDR3 comprises 15 residues. Losses at the gene ends were 4 bases for V and 5 bases for J; bases not matched to a gene: 8. The DNA of the CDR3 is TGTGCCAGCAGCCCGGGACAGGGGCTCGAAACTGAAGCTTTCTTT. Residues: CASSPGQGLETEAFF.

The V and J genes are TRBV5-1 and TRBJ1-2; the D gene is possibly TRBD1 (6 bases). CDR1 is SGHRS and CDR2 is YFSETQ in the germline V gene. This CDR3 comprises 14 residues. V lost 2 bases, J lost 2 bases, and 10 bases lay in between. As DNA, the CDR3 is TGCGCCAGCAGCTTAGGAGGGGGGAACTATGGCTACACCTTC. Its translation is CASSLGGGNYGYTF. The whole variable domain, remainder taken from reference TRBV5-1 and TRBJ1-2, is KAGVTQTPRYLIKTRGQQVTLSCSPISGHRSVSWYQQTPGQGLQFLFEYFSETQRNKGNFPGRFSGRQFSNSRSEMNVSTLELGDSALYLCASSLGGGNYGYTFGSGTRLTVV.

This clone was seen more than once but under ten times. The chain is built from TRBV2 and TRBJ1-1; no clear D. V lost 8 bases and J 1 base, leaving 11 bases between the germline ends. In germline, CDR1 is SNHLY, CDR2 FYNNEI. This CDR3 is built from 13 residues. The DNA for the CDR3 is TGTGCCAGCGCCTTTGGGGAGAACACTGAAGCTTTCTTT. Protein: CASAFGENTEAFF.

Only one count was recorded for this clone. The chain is built from TRBV10-3 and TRBJ1-2; perhaps TRBD1 as D (6 bases). This CDR3 is 14 amino acids long. V dropped 7 bases and J dropped 8 bases, with 20 bases sitting between them. Germline values: CDR1 ENHRY, CDR2 SYGVKD. This chain's CDR3 is CAINWDGVGGGYTF. CDR3 in DNA: TGTGCCATCAATTGGGACGGCGTGGGGGGCGGCTACACCTTC.

V is TRBV6-5 and J is TRBJ2-3; D is unclear. Trimming removed 3 bases from V and 4 bases from J, with 8 bases in between. The CDR3 spans 13 residues. CDR1 and CDR2 (germline): MNHEY, SVGAGI. The CDR3 DNA is TGTGCCAGCAGTTATGGCGAGGCAGATACGCAGTATTTT. Encoded protein: CASSYGEADTQYF.

This chain connects TRBV6-2 or TRBV6-3 to TRBJ2-1; TRBD1 might be the D (6 bases). Trimming pared 6 bases from V and 14 bases from J, leaving 14 bases between. From germline, CDR1 is MNHEY and CDR2 SVGEGT. The CDR3 is made up of 11 amino acids. The CDR3 DNA reads as TGTGCCAGCAGCCAAGGGACACTGGAGTTCTTC. It translates to CASSQGTLEFF.

This sequence joins TRBV11-3 and TRBJ1-1, with D hard to call. Looked up from germline, CDR1 is SGHNT and CDR2 is YENEEA. Deletions cut 0 bases from V and 1 base from J, with 6 bases between. The CDR3 runs to 14 residues. This chain's CDR3 is CASSLDAKNTEAFF. The CDR3 region has the DNA TGTGCCAGCAGCTTAGATGCGAAGAACACTGAAGCTTTCTTT.

This chain uses TRBV5-1 with TRBJ2-2, with TRBD2 matching over 10 bases. This CDR3 comprises 15 residues. Germline V gives CDR1 SGHRS, CDR2 YFSETQ. The V segment lost 4 bases and the J segment 7 bases; nucleotides outside the gene matches: 7. CDR3 residues: CASSGTSGVNGELFF. In DNA form, the CDR3 reads TGCGCCAGCAGCGGTACTAGCGGGGTGAACGGGGAGCTGTTTTTT.

The rearrangement joins TRBV9 to TRBJ1-3; 8 bases fit TRBD1. Germline V gene data show CDR1 as SGDLS and CDR2 as YYNGEE. CDR3 length: 15 amino acids. The V gene end was trimmed by 0 bases and the J gene end by 9 bases; junction bases not matched to a gene: 8. The CDR3 protein is CASSVATGEYSTIYF. In DNA form, the CDR3 reads TGTGCCAGCAGCGTAGCGACAGGGGAGTATAGCACCATATATTTT.